Listed here is a single TCR beta chain. The antigen remains unidentified. MiXCR was run by TCRdb on the reads, yielding one entry per CDR3 protein. This sample has 680,000 or so distinct CDR3 sequences; around 30% occur once, and the top ten carry 15% to 20%. These data originate in a study of T cell repertoires in cytomegalovirus infection. Study-wide background: Selection of CMV epitopes for the study included recently identified HLA-C-restricted and well-studied HLA-B-restricted ones. CMV infection plus the matching HLA type was flagged by public TCR beta signatures. Study-wide results and caveats: Summed frequency of shared TCR beta families picked out CMV carriers who also had the relevant HLA. HLA-C-restricted TCR beta clonotypes specific for CMV led the ex vivo response.

The CDR3 contains 15 residues. Looked up from germline, CDR1 is MGHRA and CDR2 is YSYEKL. V lost 1 base to trimming and J lost 7 bases; unmatched junction nucleotides: 6. The clonotype was recovered from a human donor in good health (CMV status not recorded). Some clones in this sample may be carry-over from other donors' samples. The chain carries TRBV4-1 and TRBJ1-1; TRBD1 matches at 10 bases. This sample comprised cultured PBMCs, obtained from culture after CMV antigen stimulation. CDR3: CASSQVPGQGFEAFF. CDR3 nucleotides: TGCGCCAGCAGCCAAGTACCGGGACAGGGGTTTGAAGCTTTCTTT.